This TCR beta chain was identified during a study of T-cell memory formation after mild COVID-19. Overall study findings and caveats: CD4/CD8 balance held among clones contracting day 15 to 85, and later expanders leaned CD4+.

In germline, CDR1 is SGHNT, CDR2 YENEEA. This CDR3 comprises 13 residues. V was shortened by 3 bases and J by 4 bases, with 9 bases between the two germline ends. The TCR alpha and TCR beta cDNA libraries, bearing sample barcodes and UMIs, were generated by 5'RACE using constant-segment primers. TCRdb itself ran the 5' RACE reads through MiXCR, one entry per CDR3 protein. The data show fewer than 300,000 distinct CDR3 sequences, 15% to 20% seen once. In its sample, this clonotype was seen a few times. Its antigen is unidentified. This receptor was obtained from a man between 18 and 35 years old who had mild COVID-19 (a few samples of this study predate the infection). Cell type and time point are not known. The material sequenced was PBMCs or a T cell subset sorted from them (not recorded which). The rearrangement joins TRBV11-3 to TRBJ1-1, with D maybe TRBD1 (6 bases). CDR3 region: CASSFQQGTEAFF. The DNA for the CDR3 is TGTGCCAGCAGCTTTCAACAGGGCACTGAAGCTTTCTTT.